The 29 T cell receptor beta chains listed next were all sequenced from one sample in a study of T cell clonotyping in hematopoietic cell transplantation (dated by TCRdb to the early 2020s). Receptor libraries were prepared by the immunoSEQ multiplex PCR assay. The source is immuneACCESS, and TCRdb retained only in-frame sequences with V and J called. Part of the clones is not carried over; for the studies checked, unresolved V genes explain less than half of this, and the remainder is unexplained. This sample is represented by about 41,000 clones; 95% of them were singletons. Nearly 0.95% of the sample rests with the top ten. Sequencing was done on a sample of peripheral blood mononuclear cells. These receptors came from a man younger than 45 in good health. Some clones in this sample may be carry-over from other donors' samples.

The chain combines TRBV29-1 with TRBJ2-7, with 11 bases fitting TRBD2. Germline CDR1 reads SQVTM; CDR2 reads ANQGSEA. Germline trimming cut 6 bases from V and 0 bases from J; bases unmatched to any gene: 7. This CDR3 is built from 15 residues. CDR3 DNA: TGCAGCGTAGGGACTAGCGGTTTTAGCTCCTACGAGCAGTACTTC. Amino acid sequence: CSVGTSGFSSYEQYF.

The chain recombines TRBV19 with TRBJ1-2; D uncertain. Germline CDR1 is LNHDA and CDR2 is SQIVND (reference sequence). The CDR3 sequence is 12 residues long. V lost 6 bases and J lost 8, with 13 bases in between. The CDR3 region has the DNA TGTGCCAGTAGGCGAAACAGTGGCGGCTACACCTTC. It yields the protein CASRRNSGGYTF.

V usage is TRBV7-9 and J usage is TRBJ1-1; D is undetermined. This CDR3 has 14 amino acids. Germline-derived CDR1 and CDR2 are SEHNR and FQNEAQ (reference sequence). Trimming pared 2 bases from V and 1 base from J, leaving 8 bases between. The CDR3 sequence is CASSLKPGNTEAFF. CDR3 nucleotides: TGTGCCAGCAGCTTAAAGCCGGGGAACACTGAAGCTTTCTTT.

The chain uses TRBV5-1 and TRBJ2-5; D is ambiguous. Per the germline V gene, CDR1 is SGHRS and CDR2 is YFSETQ. V was shortened by 0 bases and J by 5 bases, with 14 bases between the two germline ends. This CDR3 has 15 amino acids. The CDR3 here is CASSLVQDVGETQYF. The DNA of the CDR3 is TGCGCCAGCAGCTTGGTTCAGGACGTGGGGGAGACCCAGTACTTC.

This clone appeared a few times. The chain employs TRBV6-4 and TRBJ2-3; 7 positions match TRBD2. Germline V lookup: CDR1 MRHNA, CDR2 SNTAGT. With V trimmed by 2 bases and J by 2 bases, 1 base remained unmatched. There are 14 residues in the CDR3. The CDR3 protein is CASSDGGDTDTQYF. The CDR3 region has the DNA TGTGCCAGCAGTGACGGGGGGGACACAGATACGCAGTATTTT.

The V call is TRBV7-9, the J call TRBJ1-4; D unresolved. Trimming removed 7 bases from V and 0 bases from J, with 15 bases in between. Germline CDR1 SEHNR, CDR2 FQNEAQ (reference sequence). The CDR3 consists of 16 residues. CDR3 in DNA: TGTGCCAGCATCGAGATGCCGGGGACAACTAATGAAAAACTGTTTTTT. Protein: CASIEMPGTTNEKLFF.

The chain couples TRBV28 to TRBJ2-7; D may be TRBD1 (6 bases). The CDR3 loop spans 15 amino acids. Germline V gene sequence: CDR1 MDHEN, CDR2 SYDVKM. Trimming stripped 7 bases from V and 1 base from J, with 17 bases between. CDR3 loop: CASNGNRVGSYEQYF. The CDR3 region has the DNA TGTGCCAGCAACGGGAACAGGGTGGGGTCCTACGAGCAGTACTTC. The whole variable domain, remainder taken from reference TRBV28 and TRBJ2-7, is DVKVTQSSRYLVKRTGEKVFLECVQDMDHENMFWYRQDPGLGLRLIYFSYDVKMKEKGDIPEGYSVSREKKERFSLILESASTNQTSMYLCASNGNRVGSYEQYFGPGTRLTVT.

This clone occurred once. The chain is built from TRBV10-3 and TRBJ2-7; possible D gene TRBD1, 6 bases. The V gene lost 7 bases and the J gene lost 6 bases, with 16 bases spanning the gap. There are 13 residues in the CDR3. Germline CDR1 ENHRY, CDR2 SYGVKD. CDR3 bases: TGTGCCATCATAGGAAAGGGGGAGTCCGAGCAGTACTTC. As protein: CAIIGKGESEQYF.

The J gene is TRBJ1-1, the V gene TRBV19; possible D gene TRBD1, 5 bases. Germline V CDR1 and CDR2: LNHDA, SQIVND (reference sequence). CDR3 length: 13 residues. V lost 11 bases to trimming and J lost 1 base, with 14 bases between them. The CDR3 spells CAAGAGKNTEAFF. The CDR3 region has the DNA TGTGCCGCTGGGGCAGGAAAGAACACTGAAGCTTTCTTT. The full variable domain, rest sourced from reference TRBV19 and TRBJ1-1, is DGGITQSPKYLFRKEGQNVTLSCEQNLNHDAMYWYRQDPGQGLRLIYYSQIVNDFQKGDIAEGYSVSREKKESFPLTVTSAQKNPTAFYLCAAGAGKNTEAFFGQGTRLTVV.

The chain recombines TRBV6-5 with TRBJ2-7; TRBD2 matches 12 bases. With 5 bases clipped from V and 3 bases from J, the junction kept 5 bases outside the gene matches. Germline CDR1 reads MNHEY; CDR2 reads SVGAGI. CDR3 length equals 15 residues. The CDR3 DNA sequence: TGTGCCAGCAGTCTAGGACTAGCGGGGATCTACGAGCAGTACTTC. Translated, it gives CASSLGLAGIYEQYF.

This CDR3 is CASIGGSRPYEQYF. The CDR3 DNA reads as TGTGCCAGCATAGGCGGGAGCCGACCCTACGAGCAGTACTTC. The chain has TRBV27 and TRBJ2-7; 7 bases agree with TRBD2. This CDR3 is built from 14 residues. CDR1 and CDR2 from the germline V gene are MNHEY and SMNVEV (reference sequence). V trimming: 7 bases; J trimming: 2 bases; junction bases outside the gene matches: 8.

This rearrangement joins TRBV10-3 to TRBJ2-1; 8 bases map to TRBD2. The CDR3 sequence is 14 residues long. The V gene's germline CDR1 is ENHRY and CDR2 SYGVKD. The V segment lost 6 bases and the J segment 8 bases; nucleotides outside the gene matches: 9. This CDR3 reads CAISAGGSVDEQFF. Here the CDR3 DNA reads TGTGCCATCAGCGCGGGGGGTAGTGTGGATGAGCAGTTCTTC.

The CDR3 reads CASEFPRGAGYTF. The DNA for the CDR3 is TGTGCCAGCGAATTCCCCAGGGGCGCCGGCTACACCTTC. The chain employs TRBV2 and TRBJ1-2, with D possibly matching TRBD1 (6 bases). Germline values: CDR1 SNHLY, CDR2 FYNNEI. V lost 8 bases and J lost 8, with 18 bases in between. This CDR3 contains 13 residues.

V gene TRBV9 combines with J gene TRBJ1-2, with unresolved D. Trimming shortened V by 4 bases and J by 4 bases, and 8 bases separated the two germline ends. The CDR3 loop spans 12 amino acids. Germline CDR1 SGDLS, CDR2 YYNGEE. The CDR3 DNA sequence: TGTGCCAGCAGCCCCCGAGGCTATGGCTACACCTTC. Its translation is CASSPRGYGYTF.

Only a few counts were recorded for this clone. The chain combines TRBV6-5 with TRBJ1-3; 8 bases align to TRBD1. Germline-derived CDR1 and CDR2 are MNHEY and SVGAGI. This CDR3 contains 15 residues. J gave up 0 bases and V 6 bases, and 4 bases lay outside the gene matches. CDR3 coding DNA: TGTGCCAGCAGACCTACAGGGGGCTCTGGAAACACCATATATTTT. Translating gives CASRPTGGSGNTIYF.

The V call is TRBV6-5, the J call TRBJ2-2; D gene unclear. V shed 7 bases and J shed 1 base, with 4 bases lying between them. This CDR3 spans 12 amino acids. Germline lookup yields CDR1 MNHEY and CDR2 SVGAGI. The CDR3 region has the DNA TGTGCCAGCACAGGGAACACCGGGGAGCTGTTTTTT. Amino acid sequence: CASTGNTGELFF.

The chain couples TRBV11-2 to TRBJ1-1; maybe TRBD1 (5 bases). The CDR3 runs to 16 residues. Between the trimmed V and J ends, which lost 4 bases and 1 base, there was a span of 16 bases. Germline V gene sequence: CDR1 SGHAT, CDR2 FQNNGV. DNA for the CDR3: TGTGCCAGCAGCTCTGGGCGGGGCGGGGGGAACACTGAAGCTTTCTTT. Protein sequence: CASSSGRGGGNTEAFF.

CDR3 sequence (DNA): TGCGCCAGCAGCTTGGGGGGACCGGAGAACACTGAAGCTTTCTTT. As protein: CASSLGGPENTEAFF. V is TRBV5-1 and J is TRBJ1-1; weak D call: TRBD1 (5 bases). Germline values: CDR1 SGHRS, CDR2 YFSETQ. V was clipped by 0 bases and J by 1 base, with 10 bases between them. The CDR3 is made up of 15 amino acids.

The CDR3 loop is CSVGLDRDEAFF. The CDR3 DNA reads as TGCAGCGTTGGTTTGGACAGGGATGAAGCTTTCTTT. V and J are TRBV29-1 and TRBJ1-1; 8 bases align to TRBD1. The germline V gene encodes CDR1 SQVTM and CDR2 ANQGSEA. Unmatched junction bases numbered 5, after V lost 4 bases and J lost 7 bases. The CDR3 has 12 amino acids.

The rearrangement links TRBV27 to TRBJ1-1; D call uncertain. This CDR3 has 11 amino acids. Trimming pared 6 bases from V and 5 bases from J, leaving 7 bases between. CDR1 is MNHEY, CDR2 SMNVEV, per germline (reference sequence). The chain's CDR3 is CASSWGTEAFF. The CDR3 DNA sequence: TGTGCCAGCAGCTGGGGAACTGAAGCTTTCTTT.

The chain carries TRBV7-9 and TRBJ1-2; 9 positions match TRBD1. The junction had 0 bases not matched to a gene; V was cut back by 1 base and J by 6 bases. The CDR3 sequence is 13 residues long. Per the germline V gene, CDR1 is SEHNR and CDR2 is FQNEAQ (reference sequence). The CDR3: CASSLGTGDGYTF. As DNA, the CDR3 is TGTGCCAGCAGCTTAGGGACAGGGGATGGCTACACCTTC.

The rearrangement joins TRBV11-2 to TRBJ2-7, with D possibly matching TRBD1 (5 bases). Germline V gene sequence: CDR1 SGHAT, CDR2 FQNNGV. V was shortened by 3 bases and J by 1 base, with 10 bases between the two germline ends. There are 14 residues in the CDR3. In DNA form, the CDR3 reads TGTGCCAGCAGCTTCGCTGCAGGGTCCTACGAGCAGTACTTC. It codes for CASSFAAGSYEQYF. The full variable domain, rest sourced from reference TRBV11-2 and TRBJ2-7, is EAGVAQSPRYKIIEKRQSVAFWCNPISGHATLYWYQQILGQGPKLLIQFQNNGVVDDSQLPKDRFSAERLKGVDSTLKIQPAKLEDSAVYLCASSFAAGSYEQYFGPGTRLTVT.

This chain uses TRBV19 with TRBJ1-1; D possibly corresponds to TRBD1 (5 bases). The CDR3 runs 14 residues. Germline CDR1 LNHDA, CDR2 SQIVND (reference sequence). The V gene lost 6 bases and the J gene lost 4 bases, with 15 bases spanning the gap. The CDR3 loop is CASRGVDQGTEAFF. CDR3 sequence (DNA): TGTGCCAGTAGGGGGGTCGATCAGGGCACTGAAGCTTTCTTT.

The chain recombines TRBV5-1 with TRBJ2-2; D gene uncertain. This CDR3 is built from 13 residues. From germline, CDR1 is SGHRS and CDR2 YFSETQ. V lost 4 bases, J lost 3 bases, and 7 bases lay in between. The CDR3 is CASSPPYTGELFF. The CDR3 nucleotides are TGCGCCAGCAGCCCCCCATACACCGGGGAGCTGTTTTTT.

The J gene is TRBJ2-7, the V gene TRBV4-3; 8 bases line up with TRBD2. The V and J ends lost 0 bases and 5 bases, in that order; junction bases with no gene match: 9. The CDR3 has 16 amino acids. From germline, CDR1 is LGHNA and CDR2 YSLEER. In DNA, the CDR3 is TGCGCCAGCAGCCAAGATAGGAGCGGGAGAGGCCACGAGCAGTACTTC. Protein: CASSQDRSGRGHEQYF.

This clone came up once. The chain combines TRBV4-3 with TRBJ2-3; TRBD2 matches 7 bases. Germline CDR1 is LGHNA and CDR2 is YSLEER. The CDR3 has 17 amino acids. The J segment lost 2 bases and the V segment lost 0 bases, leaving 8 bases of the junction unmatched. The CDR3 nucleotides are TGCGCCAGCAGCCAAGACCCTGGCGGGGGAATCACAGATACGCAGTATTTT. Translation: CASSQDPGGGITDTQYF.

V usage is TRBV27 and J usage is TRBJ1-6; 7 positions match TRBD1. The ends lost 3 bases at V and 11 bases at J; junction bases unmatched: 7. This CDR3 is built from 14 residues. Germline values: CDR1 MNHEY, CDR2 SMNVEV (reference sequence). CDR3 sequence: CASSFPGGGTPLHF. As DNA, the CDR3 is TGTGCCAGCAGTTTCCCAGGGGGTGGGACACCCCTCCACTTT.

The chain joins TRBV4-1 to TRBJ2-1; D tentatively reads TRBD1 or TRBD2 (5 bases each). The V end lost 1 base, the J end lost 6 bases, and 19 bases lay between the germline ends. The length of the CDR3 is 17 residues. Germline CDR1 is MGHRA and CDR2 is YSYEKL. This chain's CDR3 is CASSQGASPGSRNEQFF. In DNA, the CDR3 is TGCGCCAGCAGCCAAGGGGCTAGCCCAGGGAGTCGCAATGAGCAGTTCTTC.

The CDR3 protein is CASSSDRGHTYEQYF. Written as DNA, the CDR3 is TGTGCCAGCAGCTCCGACAGGGGACACACCTACGAGCAGTACTTC. V and J are TRBV7-8 and TRBJ2-7, with 8 bases fitting TRBD1. Germline V lookup: CDR1 SGHVS, CDR2 FQNEAQ. The CDR3 length is 15 residues. J lost 2 bases, V lost 4 bases, and 7 bases had no gene match.